This T cell receptor (beta chain) was retrieved from a study of blood T cell repertoires in COVID-19. Whole-study context: T cells, B-cell-depleted T cells, or PBMCs provided the cDNA or gDNA that served as material.

Authors' processing steps: Amplification of reference gene primers provided the estimated nucleated cell counts. Using immunoSEQ multiplex PCR, the repertoire was profiled, and TCRdb retains in-frame clones only, with some absent. V, J and clone size are taken as reported in that table, and D and trimming were inferred from the DNA itself. The table includes about 55,000 clones, approximately 85% detected once. V lost 5 bases, J lost 6 bases, and 25 bases lay in between. Germline CDR1 LGHNA, CDR2 YSLEER. The CDR3 is 18 residues long. The chain has TRBV4-3 and TRBJ2-2; D is perhaps TRBD2 (5 bases). Sequences were obtained from peripheral blood. This TCR was sampled from a human donor in a cohort sampled during active COVID-19. In DNA form, the CDR3 reads TGCGCCAGCAGCTTTGAGAAGGCGGCGGAGCTAGCCTCCGGGGAGCTGTTTTTT. It is translated as CASSFEKAAELASGELFF.